These T cell receptor beta chains were read from a single sample in a study of cytomegalovirus exposure and HLA in healthy donors. TCRdb's table, derived via immunoSEQ multiplex PCR, lists solely in-frame clones and lacks some. The sample holds about 200,000 clones. The sample was PBMCs. The receptors originated from a girl aged 2-10 years in good health and CMV-seropositive. Both conserved end residues are part of each CDR3. The D gene is left open where the match is weak.

D gene: NA; J gene: TRBJ1-5; V gene: TRBV30; CDR3 length: 14; CDR3 protein: CAWSGTGDGQPQHF; CDR3 DNA: TGTGCCTGGAGCGGCACCGGGGATGGTCAGCCCCAGCATTTT
D gene: NA; J gene: TRBJ2-1; V gene: TRBV28; CDR3 length: 15; CDR3 protein: CASSLGHLGGNEQFF; CDR3 DNA: TGTGCCAGCAGTTTAGGCCACCTGGGGGGCAATGAGCAGTTCTTC
D gene: NA; J gene: TRBJ1-1; V gene: TRBV7-3; CDR3 length: 14; CDR3 protein: CASSLTAGALEAFF; CDR3 DNA: TGTGCCAGCAGCTTAACCGCCGGAGCCTTGGAAGCTTTCTTT
D gene: NA; J gene: TRBJ2-7; V gene: TRBV18; CDR3 length: 15; CDR3 protein: CASSLRDGSSYEQYF; CDR3 DNA: TGTGCCAGCTCACTTCGGGACGGGAGCTCCTACGAGCAGTACTTC
D gene: NA; J gene: TRBJ2-3; V gene: TRBV5-1; CDR3 length: 16; CDR3 protein: CASSLVLTGSTDTQYF; CDR3 DNA: TGCGCCAGCAGCTTGGTTTTAACAGGAAGCACAGATACGCAGTATTTT
D gene: TRBD1; J gene: TRBJ1-4; V gene: TRBV28; CDR3 length: 14; CDR3 protein: CASSYRTGVEKLFF; CDR3 DNA: TGTGCCAGCAGTTACCGGACAGGGGTGGAAAAACTGTTTTTT
D gene: NA; J gene: TRBJ2-2; V gene: TRBV5-4; CDR3 length: 14; CDR3 protein: CASSLQGNTGELFF; CDR3 DNA: TGTGCCAGCAGCTTGCAGGGAAACACCGGGGAGCTGTTTTTT
D gene: NA; J gene: TRBJ2-7; V gene: TRBV7-3; CDR3 length: 16; CDR3 protein: CASSLIFAVSLYEQYF; CDR3 DNA: TGTGCCAGCAGCTTAATATTCGCGGTATCCCTCTACGAGCAGTACTTC
D gene: NA; J gene: TRBJ1-2; V gene: TRBV18; CDR3 length: 14; CDR3 protein: CASSPLDRPGGYTF; CDR3 DNA: TGTGCCAGCTCACCCCTGGACAGACCCGGTGGCTACACCTTC
D gene: TRBD2; J gene: TRBJ2-7; V gene: TRBV27; CDR3 length: 15; CDR3 protein: CASSPRTSGTYEQYF; CDR3 DNA: TGTGCCAGCAGTCCGAGGACTAGCGGGACCTACGAGCAGTACTTC
D gene: NA; J gene: TRBJ2-1; V gene: TRBV7-2; CDR3 length: 14; CDR3 protein: CASSLVGLLGGQFF; CDR3 DNA: TGTGCCAGCAGCTTAGTGGGGCTCCTCGGGGGGCAGTTCTTC
D gene: TRBD2; J gene: TRBJ2-1; V gene: TRBV2; CDR3 length: 14; CDR3 protein: CASEAGVSHNEQFF; CDR3 DNA: TGTGCCAGCGAAGCGGGAGTTTCCCACAATGAGCAGTTCTTC
D gene: TRBD2; J gene: TRBJ2-4; V gene: TRBV5-1; CDR3 length: 14; CDR3 protein: CASSGGRVSNIQYF; CDR3 DNA: TGCGCCAGCAGCGGTGGGAGGGTTTCAAACATTCAGTACTTC
D gene: TRBD2; J gene: TRBJ2-1; V gene: TRBV10-3; CDR3 length: 19; CDR3 protein: CAISEPPPPSGRQSNEQFF; CDR3 DNA: TGTGCCATCAGTGAGCCGCCCCCACCTAGCGGGAGGCAGTCCAATGAGCAGTTCTTC
D gene: NA; J gene: TRBJ2-5; V gene: TRBV6-5; CDR3 length: 13; CDR3 protein: CASSLRRGETQYF; CDR3 DNA: TGTGCCAGCAGTCTACGTCGAGGGGAGACCCAGTACTTC
D gene: TRBD1; J gene: TRBJ2-7; V gene: TRBV6-1; CDR3 length: 15; CDR3 protein: CASSEYRGPPYEQYF; CDR3 DNA: TGTGCCAGCAGTGAATACAGGGGTCCCCCCTACGAGCAGTACTTC
D gene: TRBD1; J gene: TRBJ1-1; V gene: TRBV29-1; CDR3 length: 15; CDR3 protein: CSVLGTGALNTEAFF; CDR3 DNA: TGCAGCGTTTTGGGGACAGGGGCCCTGAACACTGAAGCTTTCTTT
D gene: TRBD1; J gene: TRBJ1-6; V gene: TRBV7-9; CDR3 length: 13; CDR3 protein: CASSGQGYSPLHF; CDR3 DNA: TGTGCCAGCAGCGGACAGGGATATTCACCCCTCCACTTT
D gene: TRBD2; J gene: TRBJ2-3; V gene: TRBV19; CDR3 length: 12; CDR3 protein: CATRGGEDTQYF; CDR3 DNA: TGTGCCACCCGCGGGGGAGAAGATACGCAGTATTTT
D gene: TRBD1; J gene: TRBJ2-7; V gene: TRBV19; CDR3 length: 14; CDR3 protein: CASSIAGGKVEQYF; CDR3 DNA: TGTGCCAGTAGTATTGCAGGGGGCAAGGTCGAGCAGTACTTC
D gene: NA; J gene: TRBJ2-7; V gene: TRBV29-1; CDR3 length: 12; CDR3 protein: CSVEVPGYEQYF; CDR3 DNA: TGCAGCGTTGAGGTACCAGGCTACGAGCAGTACTTC
D gene: TRBD1; J gene: TRBJ2-1; V gene: TRBV5-1; CDR3 length: 14; CDR3 protein: CASRRQGAYNEQFF; CDR3 DNA: TGCGCCAGCAGGAGACAGGGGGCGTACAATGAGCAGTTCTTC
D gene: TRBD2; J gene: TRBJ2-7; V gene: TRBV6-5; CDR3 length: 14; CDR3 protein: CASSGGLAGYEQYF; CDR3 DNA: TGTGCCAGCAGTGGGGGACTAGCGGGATACGAGCAGTACTTC
D gene: NA; J gene: TRBJ1-1; V gene: TRBV5-8; CDR3 length: 13; CDR3 protein: CASSFQGNTEAFF; CDR3 DNA: TGTGCCAGCAGCTTTCAGGGGAACACTGAAGCTTTCTTT
D gene: NA; J gene: TRBJ2-1; V gene: TRBV7-9; CDR3 length: 16; CDR3 protein: CASKRDGLASYNEQFF; CDR3 DNA: TGTGCCAGCAAAAGAGACGGGCTAGCCTCCTACAATGAGCAGTTCTTC
D gene: NA; J gene: TRBJ2-7; V gene: TRBV5-1; CDR3 length: 21; CDR3 protein: CASADRPATYSTGINSYEQYF; CDR3 DNA: TGCGCCAGCGCGGACCGACCCGCAACTTACTCAACGGGAATTAATTCATACGAGCAGTACTTC
D gene: NA; J gene: TRBJ1-2; V gene: TRBV4-2; CDR3 length: 15; CDR3 protein: CASSQGRGLNYGYTF; CDR3 DNA: TGTGCCAGCAGCCAAGGGCGGGGGCTTAACTATGGCTACACCTTC
D gene: NA; J gene: TRBJ1-2; V gene: TRBV28; CDR3 length: 12; CDR3 protein: CASSYPGNGYTF; CDR3 DNA: TGTGCCAGCAGCTACCCAGGAAATGGCTACACCTTC
D gene: NA; J gene: TRBJ1-6; V gene: TRBV7-9; CDR3 length: 13; CDR3 protein: CASSLGGGSPLHF; CDR3 DNA: TGTGCCAGCAGCTTAGGTGGAGGATCACCCCTCCACTTT
D gene: TRBD2; J gene: TRBJ2-5; V gene: TRBV5-4; CDR3 length: 15; CDR3 protein: CASSNRAGGGETQYF; CDR3 DNA: TGTGCCAGCAGCAACAGAGCGGGAGGAGGGGAGACCCAGTACTTC
D gene: NA; J gene: TRBJ1-3; V gene: TRBV7-2; CDR3 length: 16; CDR3 protein: CASSIRAAGSGNTIYF; CDR3 DNA: TGTGCCAGCAGCATTCGCGCAGCGGGCTCTGGAAACACCATATATTTT
D gene: NA; J gene: TRBJ2-1; V gene: TRBV7-2; CDR3 length: 15; CDR3 protein: CASSLQTVILNEQFF; CDR3 DNA: TGTGCCAGCAGCTTACAGACAGTTATTCTCAATGAGCAGTTCTTC
D gene: NA; J gene: TRBJ2-7; V gene: TRBV20-1; CDR3 length: 11; CDR3 protein: CSAPAGYEQYF; CDR3 DNA: TGCAGTGCCCCAGCAGGCTACGAGCAGTACTTC
D gene: NA; J gene: TRBJ1-2; V gene: TRBV6-6; CDR3 length: 14; CDR3 protein: CASSPPDRPYGYTF; CDR3 DNA: TGTGCCAGCAGTCCCCCAGACAGACCCTATGGCTACACCTTC
D gene: NA; J gene: TRBJ2-7; V gene: TRBV11-2; CDR3 length: 15; CDR3 protein: CASSLSRTDGYEQYF; CDR3 DNA: TGTGCCAGCAGCCTGTCCCGGACAGACGGATACGAGCAGTACTTC
D gene: TRBD2; J gene: TRBJ2-1; V gene: TRBV4-1; CDR3 length: 13; CDR3 protein: CASSPGTRALQFF; CDR3 DNA: TGCGCCAGCAGCCCCGGGACTAGGGCCTTGCAGTTCTTC
D gene: NA; J gene: TRBJ2-3; V gene: TRBV6-1; CDR3 length: 11; CDR3 protein: CASTVGDTQYF; CDR3 DNA: TGTGCCAGCACTGTGGGCGATACGCAGTATTTT
D gene: NA; J gene: TRBJ1-1; V gene: TRBV25-1; CDR3 length: 13; CDR3 protein: CASSELSVTEAFF; CDR3 DNA: TGTGCCAGCAGTGAATTAAGTGTCACTGAAGCGTTCTTT
D gene: NA; J gene: TRBJ2-3; V gene: TRBV5-1; CDR3 length: 14; CDR3 protein: CASSLAPGADTQYF; CDR3 DNA: TGCGCCAGCAGCTTGGCCCCAGGGGCCGATACGCAGTATTTT
D gene: TRBD2; J gene: TRBJ2-5; V gene: TRBV6-1; CDR3 length: 15; CDR3 protein: CASSVGTSGRETQYF; CDR3 DNA: TGTGCCAGCAGTGTTGGGACTAGCGGGAGAGAGACCCAGTACTTC
D gene: TRBD1; J gene: TRBJ2-7; V gene: TRBV5-1; CDR3 length: 16; CDR3 protein: CASRPGRGGAWGEQYF; CDR3 DNA: TGCGCCAGCAGACCGGGTAGAGGGGGCGCATGGGGCGAGCAGTACTTC
D gene: TRBD1; J gene: TRBJ2-7; V gene: TRBV6-6; CDR3 length: 16; CDR3 protein: CASMTQDRGSRYGQYF; CDR3 DNA: TGTGCCAGCATGACCCAGGACAGGGGATCCCGGTACGGGCAGTACTTC
D gene: NA; J gene: TRBJ2-3; V gene: TRBV2; CDR3 length: 14; CDR3 protein: CASSVGAGSDTQYF; CDR3 DNA: TGTGCCAGCAGTGTAGGGGCCGGCTCAGATACGCAGTATTTT